The next 14 T cell receptor beta chains were all read from a single sample in a study of cytomegalovirus exposure and HLA in healthy donors. 60 Vbeta and 13 Jbeta primers were used in PCR. Profiling relied on immunoSEQ multiplex PCR, and the TCRdb table lists in-frame clones only, not all of them. This table has about 88,000 clones, 70% to 90% appearing once. The specimen was PBMCs. The origin of the receptors is a man aged 18 to 35 in good health and CMV-seronegative.

The gene calls are TRBV4-3 and TRBJ2-5; D unresolved. Deletions cut 1 base from V and 5 bases from J, with 14 bases between. Germline V lookup: CDR1 LGHNA, CDR2 YSLEER. The CDR3 length is 15 residues. DNA of the CDR3: TGCGCCAGCAGCCAAGCAAATCGGGTTGGTGAGACCCAGTACTTC. This sequence encodes CASSQANRVGETQYF.

The chain is built from TRBV2 and TRBJ1-1, with D unclear. The V end was cut by 9 bases, the J end by 0 bases, with 11 bases between. The V gene's germline CDR1 is SNHLY and CDR2 FYNNEI. This CDR3 is 13 amino acids long. The DNA of the CDR3 is TGTGCCAGTAGGCTACTAATGAACACTGAAGCTTTCTTT. It translates to CASRLLMNTEAFF.

The chain is built from TRBV28 and TRBJ1-5; D ambiguous. The CDR3 totals 15 residues. V shed 5 bases and J shed 7 bases, with 18 bases lying between them. Germline values: CDR1 MDHEN, CDR2 SYDVKM. CDR3 DNA: TGTGCCAGCAGTCCCCCCCCAGGATCAAGCCAGCCCCAGCATTTT. As protein: CASSPPPGSSQPQHF.

This rearrangement joins TRBV19 to TRBJ1-5; no clear D gene. Trimming removed 7 bases at V and 2 bases at J, with 12 bases between. CDR1 LNHDA and CDR2 SQIVND come from the germline V gene (reference sequence). The CDR3 is 14 amino acids. The CDR3 DNA is TGTGCCAGTACTTTTCAGATACGCAATCAGCCCCAGCATTTT. Residues: CASTFQIRNQPQHF.

The J gene is TRBJ2-5, the V gene TRBV25-1; D is perhaps TRBD1 (6 bases). V was trimmed by 3 bases and J by 4 bases, leaving 18 bases between them. The CDR3 totals 16 residues. The germline V gene encodes CDR1 MGHDK and CDR2 SYGVNS. In DNA form, the CDR3 reads TGTGCCAGCAGTGACAGGGGAAATACCGACCCAGAGACCCAGTACTTC. This translates into CASSDRGNTDPETQYF.

The J gene is TRBJ2-2, the V gene TRBV6-5; 7 bases match TRBD1. CDR1 is MNHEY and CDR2 is SVGAGI in the germline V gene. V shed 6 bases and J 7 bases; nucleotides not matched to a gene: 11. The length of the CDR3 is 15 residues. CDR3 loop: CASSRADRAFGELFF. The CDR3 DNA is TGTGCCAGCAGCCGGGCCGACAGGGCCTTCGGGGAGCTGTTTTTT.

This chain links TRBV4-3 with TRBJ2-3, with D tentatively TRBD2 (6 bases). CDR1 LGHNA and CDR2 YSLEER come from the germline V gene. This CDR3 region has 14 residues. V was cut by 2 bases and J by 6 bases, with 12 bases left in between. CDR3 in amino acids: CASSQSFRGDTQYF. As DNA, the CDR3 is TGCGCCAGCAGCCAAAGCTTCCGGGGGGATACGCAGTATTTT.

The rearrangement links TRBV7-9 to TRBJ2-7; TRBD1 matches 7 bases. Germline V gene data show CDR1 as SEHNR and CDR2 as FQNEAQ (reference sequence). After removal of 5 bases from V and 7 bases from J, the junction contained 14 bases not matched to a gene. This CDR3 contains 15 residues. CDR3 protein: CASSTTGAPGVEQYF. The CDR3 bases are TGTGCCAGCAGCACAACAGGGGCCCCAGGGGTTGAGCAGTACTTC.

V usage is TRBV29-1 and J usage is TRBJ2-7, with 7 bases matching TRBD2. The germline V gene encodes CDR1 SQVTM and CDR2 ANQGSEA. The CDR3 contains 15 residues. The ends lost 4 bases at V and 3 bases at J; junction bases unmatched: 12. CDR3 region: CSVAALAGADYEQYF. CDR3 DNA sequence: TGCAGCGTTGCAGCATTGGCGGGAGCCGACTACGAGCAGTACTTC.

V and J are TRBV28 and TRBJ2-7; 13 nucleotides align to TRBD2. The CDR3 is 16 residues long. The V and J ends lost 4 bases and 3 bases, in that order; junction bases with no gene match: 6. Germline lookup yields CDR1 MDHEN and CDR2 SYDVKM. The chain's CDR3 is CASSSYRLAGGYEQYF. The CDR3 nucleotides read TGTGCCAGCAGTTCTTACCGACTAGCGGGGGGCTACGAGCAGTACTTC.

This clone was detected a few times. The chain has TRBV5-1 and TRBJ1-1; a weak D match, TRBD1 (6 bases). From germline, CDR1 is SGHRS and CDR2 YFSETQ. Trimming removed 3 bases at V and 1 base at J, with 13 bases between. The CDR3 covers 15 residues. The CDR3 DNA sequence: TGCGCCAGCAGCTCGGGGGGCGCGGGGAACACTGAAGCTTTCTTT. Translation gives CASSSGGAGNTEAFF.

This chain connects TRBV6-5 to TRBJ1-1; 7 bases match TRBD1. Germline CDR1 reads MNHEY; CDR2 reads SVGAGI. J was trimmed by 3 bases and V by 0 bases; bases with no gene match: 1. This CDR3 is built from 14 residues. The DNA for the CDR3 is TGTGCCAGCAGTTACTCGACAGGGCACACTGAAGCTTTCTTT. It translates to CASSYSTGHTEAFF.

The chain uses TRBV28 and TRBJ2-1; TRBD2 might be the D (6 bases). V lost 6 bases and J 9 bases, leaving 21 bases between the germline ends. CDR1 is MDHEN, CDR2 SYDVKM, per germline. The CDR3 sequence is 15 residues long. This CDR3 reads CASRVGGGAEGEQFF. CDR3 nucleotide sequence: TGTGCCAGCAGGGTGGGTGGCGGGGCCGAGGGTGAGCAGTTCTTC.

The rearrangement joins TRBV5-4 to TRBJ2-1, with unresolved D. CDR1 is SGHNT, CDR2 YYREEE, per germline (reference sequence). The CDR3 consists of 17 residues. Between the trimmed V and J ends, which lost 1 base and 5 bases, there was a span of 19 bases. CDR3: CASSLLGNSKRDNEQFF. The CDR3 nucleotides are TGTGCCAGCAGCTTGTTGGGCAACTCTAAACGCGACAATGAGCAGTTCTTC.